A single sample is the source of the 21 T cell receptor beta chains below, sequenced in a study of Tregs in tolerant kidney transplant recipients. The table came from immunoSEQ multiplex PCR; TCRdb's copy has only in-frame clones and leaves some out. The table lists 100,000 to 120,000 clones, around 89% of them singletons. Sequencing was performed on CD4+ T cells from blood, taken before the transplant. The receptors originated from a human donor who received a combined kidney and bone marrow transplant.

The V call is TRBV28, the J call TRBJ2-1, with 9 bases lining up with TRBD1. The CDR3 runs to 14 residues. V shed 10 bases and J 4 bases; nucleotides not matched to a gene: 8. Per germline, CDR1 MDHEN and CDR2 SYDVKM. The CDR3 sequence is CATGGTGKYNEQFF. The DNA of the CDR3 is TGTGCCACGGGTGGGACAGGGAAATACAATGAGCAGTTCTTC.

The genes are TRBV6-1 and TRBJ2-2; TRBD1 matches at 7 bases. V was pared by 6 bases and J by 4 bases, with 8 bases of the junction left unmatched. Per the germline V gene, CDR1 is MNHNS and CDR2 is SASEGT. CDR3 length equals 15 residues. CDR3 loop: CASSDRVFSTGELFF. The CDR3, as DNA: TGTGCCAGCAGCGACAGGGTGTTCAGCACCGGGGAGCTGTTTTTT.

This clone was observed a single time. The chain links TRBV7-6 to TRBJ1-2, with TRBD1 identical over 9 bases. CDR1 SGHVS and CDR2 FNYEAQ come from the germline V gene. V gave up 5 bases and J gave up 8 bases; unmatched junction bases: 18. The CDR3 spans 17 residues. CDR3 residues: CASSPRPGTGPSRGYTF. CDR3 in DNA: TGTGCCAGCAGCCCTAGACCGGGGACAGGGCCGTCACGAGGCTACACCTTC.

CDR3 in DNA: TGTGCCAGCAGCCCAAGAGGGTATACAGATACGCAGTATTTT. Translation gives CASSPRGYTDTQYF. V is TRBV7-2 and J is TRBJ2-3, with D tentatively TRBD2 (5 bases). V lost 5 bases, J lost 3 bases, and 12 bases lay in between. CDR1 and CDR2 from the germline V gene are SGHTA and FQGNSA. CDR3 length equals 14 residues.

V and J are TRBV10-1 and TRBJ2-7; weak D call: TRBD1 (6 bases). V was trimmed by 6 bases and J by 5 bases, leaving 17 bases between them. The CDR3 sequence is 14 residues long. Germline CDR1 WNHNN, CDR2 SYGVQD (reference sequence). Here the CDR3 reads CASSPDSLRHEQYF. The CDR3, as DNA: TGCGCCAGCAGCCCGGACAGTTTACGGCACGAGCAGTACTTC.

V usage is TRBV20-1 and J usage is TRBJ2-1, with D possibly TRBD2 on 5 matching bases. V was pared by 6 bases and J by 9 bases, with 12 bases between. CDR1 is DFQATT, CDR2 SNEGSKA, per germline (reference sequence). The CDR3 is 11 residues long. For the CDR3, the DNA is TGCAGTGCCGACTACTACGGTGAGCAGTTCTTC. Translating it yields CSADYYGEQFF.

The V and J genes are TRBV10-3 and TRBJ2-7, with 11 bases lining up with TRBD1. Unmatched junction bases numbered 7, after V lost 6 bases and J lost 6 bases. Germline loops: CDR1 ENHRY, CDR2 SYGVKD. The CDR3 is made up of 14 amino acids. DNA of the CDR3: TGTGCCATCAGAAGGGGACAGGGGGAGTTCGAGCAGTACTTC. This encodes CAIRRGQGEFEQYF.

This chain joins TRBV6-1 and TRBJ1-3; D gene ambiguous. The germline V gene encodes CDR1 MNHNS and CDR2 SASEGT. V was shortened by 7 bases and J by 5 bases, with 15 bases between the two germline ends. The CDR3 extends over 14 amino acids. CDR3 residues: CASKEGPRRNTIYF. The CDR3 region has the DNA TGTGCCAGCAAGGAGGGCCCCCGCAGAAACACCATATATTTT.

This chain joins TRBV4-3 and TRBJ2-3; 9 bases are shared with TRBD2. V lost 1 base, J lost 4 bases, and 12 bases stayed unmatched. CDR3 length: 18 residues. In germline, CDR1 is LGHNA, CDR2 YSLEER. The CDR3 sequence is CASSQGGSSGGWADTQYF. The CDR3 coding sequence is TGCGCCAGCAGCCAAGGGGGAAGTAGCGGGGGATGGGCAGATACGCAGTATTTT.

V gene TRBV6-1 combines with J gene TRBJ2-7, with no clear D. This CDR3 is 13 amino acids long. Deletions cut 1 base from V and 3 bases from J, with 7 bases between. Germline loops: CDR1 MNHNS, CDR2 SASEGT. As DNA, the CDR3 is TGTGCCAGCAGTGAAGACGGTAGCTACGAGCAGTACTTC. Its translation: CASSEDGSYEQYF.

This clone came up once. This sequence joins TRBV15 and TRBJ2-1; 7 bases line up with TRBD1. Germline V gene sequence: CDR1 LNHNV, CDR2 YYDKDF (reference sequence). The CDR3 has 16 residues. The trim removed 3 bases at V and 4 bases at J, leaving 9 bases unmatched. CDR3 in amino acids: CATSRVSGTAYNEQFF. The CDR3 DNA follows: TGTGCCACCAGCAGGGTCTCCGGGACAGCTTACAATGAGCAGTTCTTC.

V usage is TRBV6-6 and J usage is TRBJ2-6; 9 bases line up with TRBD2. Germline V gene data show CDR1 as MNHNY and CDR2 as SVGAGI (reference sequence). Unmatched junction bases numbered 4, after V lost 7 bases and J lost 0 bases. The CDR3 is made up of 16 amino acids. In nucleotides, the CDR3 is TGTGCCAGCATCAGTAGCGGGGGCTCTGGGGCCAACGTCCTGACTTTC. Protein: CASISSGGSGANVLTF.

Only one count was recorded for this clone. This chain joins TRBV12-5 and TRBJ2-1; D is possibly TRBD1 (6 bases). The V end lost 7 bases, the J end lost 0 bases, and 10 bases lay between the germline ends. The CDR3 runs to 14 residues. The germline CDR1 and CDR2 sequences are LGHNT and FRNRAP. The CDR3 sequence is CASAPGHSYNEQFF. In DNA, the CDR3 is TGTGCTAGTGCCCCGGGACACTCCTACAATGAGCAGTTCTTC.

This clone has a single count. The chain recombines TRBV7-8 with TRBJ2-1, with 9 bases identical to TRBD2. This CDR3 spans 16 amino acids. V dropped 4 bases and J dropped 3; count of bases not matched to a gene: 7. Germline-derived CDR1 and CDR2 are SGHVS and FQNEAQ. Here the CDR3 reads CASSSWTSAYYNEQFF. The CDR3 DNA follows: TGTGCCAGCAGCTCCTGGACTAGCGCCTACTACAATGAGCAGTTCTTC.

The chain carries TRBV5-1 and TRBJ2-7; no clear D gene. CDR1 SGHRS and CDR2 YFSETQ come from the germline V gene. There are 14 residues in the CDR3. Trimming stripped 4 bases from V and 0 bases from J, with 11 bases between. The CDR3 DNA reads TGCGCCAGCAGCCTGACACAGTTCTCCTACGAGCAGTACTTC. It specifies CASSLTQFSYEQYF. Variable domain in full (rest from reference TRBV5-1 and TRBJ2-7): KAGVTQTPRYLIKTRGQQVTLSCSPISGHRSVSWYQQTPGQGLQFLFEYFSETQRNKGNFPGRFSGRQFSNSRSEMNVSTLELGDSALYLCASSLTQFSYEQYFGPGTRLTVT.

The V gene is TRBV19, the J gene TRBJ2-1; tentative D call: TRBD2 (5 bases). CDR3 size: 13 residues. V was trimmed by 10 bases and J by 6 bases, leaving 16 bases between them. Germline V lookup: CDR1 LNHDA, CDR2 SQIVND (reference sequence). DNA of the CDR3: TGTGCCACATACTCCACTAGGATCAATGAGCAGTTCTTC. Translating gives CATYSTRINEQFF.

This CDR3 is CASSQLTSSPYEQYF. The CDR3, as DNA: TGTGCCAGCAGCCAGCTGACTAGCTCCCCCTACGAGCAGTACTTC. The rearrangement joins TRBV7-2 to TRBJ2-7; 7 nucleotides line up with TRBD2. V lost 5 bases, J lost 2 bases, and 9 bases stayed unmatched. The germline V gene encodes CDR1 SGHTA and CDR2 FQGNSA. The length of the CDR3 is 15 residues. The variable domain in full, completed from reference TRBV7-2 and TRBJ2-7, reads GAGVSQSPSNKVTEKGKDVELRCDPISGHTALYWYRQSLGQGLEFLIYFQGNSAPDKSGLPSDRFSAERTGGSVSTLTIQRTQQEDSAVYLCASSQLTSSPYEQYFGPGTRLTVT.

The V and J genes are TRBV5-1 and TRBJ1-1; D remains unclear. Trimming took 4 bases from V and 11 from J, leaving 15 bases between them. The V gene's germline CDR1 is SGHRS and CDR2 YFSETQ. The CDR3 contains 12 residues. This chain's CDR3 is CASSPDGDKAFF. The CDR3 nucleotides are TGCGCCAGCAGCCCGGACGGGGATAAGGCTTTCTTT.

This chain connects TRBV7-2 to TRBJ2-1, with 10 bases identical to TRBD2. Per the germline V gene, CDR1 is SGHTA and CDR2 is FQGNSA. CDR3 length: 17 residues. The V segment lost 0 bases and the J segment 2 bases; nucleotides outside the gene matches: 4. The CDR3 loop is CASSLASGGAAYNEQFF. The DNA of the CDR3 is TGTGCCAGCAGCTTAGCCAGCGGGGGGGCAGCCTACAATGAGCAGTTCTTC.

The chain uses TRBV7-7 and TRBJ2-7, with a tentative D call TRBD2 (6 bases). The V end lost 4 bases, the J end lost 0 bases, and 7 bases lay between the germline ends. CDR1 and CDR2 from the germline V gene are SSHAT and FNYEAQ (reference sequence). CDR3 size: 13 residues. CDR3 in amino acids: CASSSGSSYEQYF. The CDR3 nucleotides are TGTGCCAGCAGCTCCGGGAGCTCCTACGAGCAGTACTTC.

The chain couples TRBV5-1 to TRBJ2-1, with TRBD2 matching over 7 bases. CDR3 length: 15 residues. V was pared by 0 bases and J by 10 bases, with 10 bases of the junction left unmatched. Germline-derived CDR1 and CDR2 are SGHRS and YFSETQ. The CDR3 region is CASSLAGLVSGEQFF. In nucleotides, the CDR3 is TGCGCCAGCAGCTTGGCCGGACTAGTCTCCGGCGAGCAGTTCTTC.